The sequence of this T cell receptor beta chain was determined in a study of T cell responses to AZD1222 COVID-19 vaccine. Study as a whole: Some second doses came at about 4 weeks and others at about 12 weeks; these were pooled. Study-wide findings and caveats: Dominant CD4 TCR responses targeted spike regions 160-218 and 743-854. The donors showed a predominance of white British ancestry and of females, with possible underestimation of clonal diversity. Baseline serostatus was positive in only a handful of AZD1222 recipients.

Sequencing used immunoSEQ multiplex PCR; TCRdb keeps in-frame clones, though not all of them. The sample holds roughly 180,000 clones; over 80% are singletons and the top ten take 1.9%. The ends were cut back, 3 bases at V and 4 bases at J, with 10 bases in the middle. There are 13 residues in the CDR3. As regards this clone: Its antigen is undetermined.

The TCR comes from an adult in good health. The source material was peripheral blood, sampled on day 0 of AZD1222 vaccination. The chain couples TRBV5-3 to TRBJ1-1; a possible D gene is TRBD1 (6 bases). TRBV5-3 is an open reading frame whose function is uncertain. The CDR3 bases are TGTGCCAGAAGCTCACAGGGACCCACTGAAGCTTTCTTT. Its protein is CARSSQGPTEAFF.